A single sample gave rise to the 31 T cell receptor beta chains below, sequenced in a study of cytomegalovirus exposure and HLA in healthy donors. Both 60 Vbeta primers and 13 Jbeta primers went into the PCR. Sequencing used immunoSEQ multiplex PCR; TCRdb keeps in-frame clones, though not all of them. The profile covers 150,000 to 180,000 clones, with about 80% appearing a single time and about 13% taken by the ten largest. Sample: PBMCs. These receptors were collected from a man aged 30 to 45 in good health and CMV-seropositive.

The chain employs TRBV27 and TRBJ1-2; no reliable D call. The CDR3 contains 13 residues. The germline CDR1 and CDR2 sequences are MNHEY and SMNVEV (reference sequence). Trimming took off 4 bases at V and 3 bases at J, with 9 bases between the two ends. CDR3 amino acids: CASSYLGDYGYTF. The CDR3 nucleotides read TGTGCCAGCAGTTACCTAGGAGACTATGGCTACACCTTC.

The CDR3 DNA follows: TGTGCCAGCAGACCTACTAGCGGGAGTTCCAAAAACATTCAGTACTTC. Its protein product is CASRPTSGSSKNIQYF. The chain links TRBV28 to TRBJ2-4; 11 bases agree with TRBD2. CDR1 MDHEN and CDR2 SYDVKM come from the germline V gene. This CDR3 has 16 amino acids. V lost 6 bases, J lost 2 bases, and 6 bases stayed unmatched.

This chain links TRBV19 with TRBJ2-1, with TRBD2 identical over 11 bases. The germline V gene has CDR1 LNHDA and CDR2 SQIVND (reference sequence). The CDR3 spans 15 residues. The trim removed 6 bases at V and 7 bases at J, leaving 8 bases unmatched. CDR3 amino acids: CASSPGSGRGNEQFF. In DNA, the CDR3 is TGTGCCAGTAGCCCGGGTAGCGGGAGGGGAAATGAGCAGTTCTTC.

V usage is TRBV5-1 and J usage is TRBJ2-1; D might be TRBD2 (6 bases). The CDR3 has 17 residues. The germline gives CDR1 SGHRS, CDR2 YFSETQ. Trimming shortened V by 0 bases and J by 0 bases, and 13 bases separated the two germline ends. CDR3 nucleotides: TGCGCCAGCAGCTTGGTGCCAGCGGGCAGCTCCTACAATGAGCAGTTCTTC. Its translation: CASSLVPAGSSYNEQFF. Filled out from reference TRBV5-1 and TRBJ2-1, the complete variable domain reads KAGVTQTPRYLIKTRGQQVTLSCSPISGHRSVSWYQQTPGQGLQFLFEYFSETQRNKGNFPGRFSGRQFSNSRSEMNVSTLELGDSALYLCASSLVPAGSSYNEQFFGPGTRLTVL.

The V gene is TRBV4-2, the J gene TRBJ2-3; TRBD1 matches 10 bases. V shed 1 base, J shed 7 bases, and the junction held 5 bases outside the gene matches. Germline V CDR1 and CDR2: LGHNA, YNFKEQ. The CDR3 has 15 residues. The CDR3 coding sequence is TGTGCCAGCAGCCAAGGACAGGGGGCGCTGAATACGCAGTATTTT. This encodes CASSQGQGALNTQYF.

This chain joins TRBV9 and TRBJ2-1, with TRBD2 matching over 8 bases. Germline values: CDR1 SGDLS, CDR2 YYNGEE. The CDR3 length is 16 residues. After removal of 0 bases from V and 7 bases from J, the junction contained 9 bases not matched to a gene. This CDR3 reads CASSVEGSGTINEQFF. The CDR3 DNA reads TGTGCCAGCAGCGTAGAAGGTAGCGGGACCATAAATGAGCAGTTCTTC.

This sequence joins TRBV6-1 and TRBJ2-7; TRBD2 aligns across 7 bases. J gave up 3 bases and V 7 bases, and 6 bases lay outside the gene matches. CDR3 length: 13 amino acids. Germline V CDR1 and CDR2: MNHNS, SASEGT. The CDR3 is CASIPSGNYEQYF. CDR3 DNA sequence: TGTGCCAGCATTCCGAGCGGGAACTACGAGCAGTACTTC.

V and J are TRBV28 and TRBJ2-3; 9 bases map to TRBD2. CDR1 MDHEN and CDR2 SYDVKM come from the germline V gene. The CDR3 length is 16 residues. J lost 3 bases, V lost 7 bases, and 11 bases had no gene match. The CDR3 DNA follows: TGTGCCAGCACCGAGAGTAGCGGGAGTGGTACAGATACGCAGTATTTT. Translating gives CASTESSGSGTDTQYF.

The CDR3 DNA sequence: TGTGCCATTTCACCTGGGGACAGGGTAAATGGCTACACCTTC. Protein sequence: CAISPGDRVNGYTF. This chain links TRBV10-3 with TRBJ1-2, with 9 bases aligning to TRBD1. CDR3 length equals 14 residues. The junction had 11 bases not matched to a gene; V was cut back by 9 bases and J by 6 bases. Germline assignment: CDR1 ENHRY and CDR2 SYGVKD.

The chain links TRBV7-6 to TRBJ2-1; no clear D. The germline gives CDR1 SGHVS, CDR2 FNYEAQ. Trimming took off 2 bases at V and 9 bases at J, with 8 bases between the two ends. The CDR3 is 12 amino acids. CDR3 protein: CASSLKRSEQFF. In DNA, the CDR3 is TGTGCCAGCAGCTTAAAGAGGAGTGAGCAGTTCTTC.

This clone has a handful of counts. As DNA, the CDR3 is TGTGCCAGCAGCTTGCGGCGGGTCCCCAGCACCGGGGAGCTGTTTTTT. It encodes CASSLRRVPSTGELFF. The V and J genes are TRBV11-3 and TRBJ2-2; a possible D gene is TRBD2 (5 bases). CDR3 size: 16 residues. V was pared by 3 bases and J by 4 bases, with 15 bases between. CDR1 and CDR2 (germline): SGHNT, YENEEA.

The chain has TRBV21-1 and TRBJ1-5. TRBV21-1 is termed a pseudogene. The length of the CDR3 is 17 residues. The CDR3 reads CASSTSAERRSCQPQHF. CDR3 nucleotide sequence: TGTGCCAGCAGCACTTCGGCGGAGCGACGATCTTGCCAGCCCCAGCATTTT.

The V and J genes are TRBV4-1 and TRBJ2-3, with 11 bases fitting TRBD2. The V gene's germline CDR1 is MGHRA and CDR2 YSYEKL. After removal of 4 bases from V and 5 bases from J, the junction contained 5 bases not matched to a gene. CDR3 length equals 15 residues. The CDR3 reads CASSLLAGEEDTQYF. Here the CDR3 DNA reads TGCGCCAGCAGCCTACTAGCGGGAGAGGAAGATACGCAGTATTTT.

CDR3 coding DNA: TGTGCCACCGCAGCAGGGGTTCGGGAAGAGACCCAGTACTTC. This codes for CATAAGVREETQYF. J is TRBJ2-5 and V is TRBV11-2; tentatively, D is TRBD1 (6 bases). The germline CDR1 and CDR2 sequences are SGHAT and FQNNGV. Trimming removed 10 bases from V and 3 bases from J, with 18 bases in between. The CDR3 consists of 14 residues.

The rearrangement joins TRBV28 to TRBJ1-2, with 8 bases fitting TRBD1. J lost 6 bases, V lost 4 bases, and 13 bases had no gene match. Germline V gene data show CDR1 as MDHEN and CDR2 as SYDVKM. The CDR3 runs to 16 residues. This CDR3 is CASSSGVIQGAHGYTF. CDR3 DNA sequence: TGTGCCAGCAGTTCCGGGGTGATCCAGGGGGCGCATGGCTACACCTTC.

The chain is built from TRBV11-2 and TRBJ2-7, with a tentative D call TRBD1 (7 bases). The CDR3 consists of 15 residues. Trimming left V 5 bases short and J 6 bases short, with 20 bases between. Germline lookup yields CDR1 SGHAT and CDR2 FQNNGV. CDR3 loop: CASSRDREAFVEQYF. CDR3 nucleotide sequence: TGTGCCAGCAGCCGAGACAGGGAGGCTTTTGTCGAGCAGTACTTC.

The V call is TRBV9, the J call TRBJ2-6; D possibly corresponds to TRBD1 (5 bases). The CDR3 contains 15 residues. Trimming removed 0 bases from V and 4 bases from J, with 8 bases in between. The germline V gene encodes CDR1 SGDLS and CDR2 YYNGEE. This chain's CDR3 is CASSVEGFGANVLTF. CDR3 sequence (DNA): TGTGCCAGCAGCGTAGAGGGGTTCGGGGCCAACGTCCTGACTTTC.

The chain couples TRBV28 to TRBJ1-2; TRBD1 agrees at 8 bases. The CDR3 totals 13 residues. Germline lookup yields CDR1 MDHEN and CDR2 SYDVKM. The ends lost 8 bases at V and 0 bases at J; junction bases unmatched: 2. CDR3 sequence: CASATGANYGYTF. For the CDR3, the DNA is TGTGCCAGCGCGACAGGGGCTAACTATGGCTACACCTTC.

The chain couples TRBV7-9 to TRBJ1-1; TRBD1 agrees at 7 bases. The CDR3 loop spans 16 amino acids. V lost 4 bases to trimming and J lost 2 bases; unmatched junction nucleotides: 10. CDR1 SEHNR and CDR2 FQNEAQ come from the germline V gene (reference sequence). CDR3 DNA: TGTGCCAGCAGCTCCAACCGACAGGGATTAAACACTGAAGCTTTCTTT. Translation: CASSSNRQGLNTEAFF. The full variable domain, its missing parts supplied by reference TRBV7-9 and TRBJ1-1, is DTGVSQNPRHKITKRGQNVTFRCDPISEHNRLYWYRQTLGQGPEFLTYFQNEAQLEKSRLLSDRFSAERPKGSFSTLEIQRTEQGDSAMYLCASSSNRQGLNTEAFFGQGTRLTVV.

The chain links TRBV5-1 to TRBJ2-5, with D maybe TRBD2 (5 bases). Between the trimmed V and J ends, which lost 6 bases and 4 bases, there was a span of 25 bases. CDR3 length: 17 residues. Germline assignment: CDR1 SGHRS and CDR2 YFSETQ. The CDR3 loop is CASTRGKWLASSETQYF. DNA of the CDR3: TGCGCCAGCACTCGAGGGAAGTGGCTAGCTTCCTCAGAGACCCAGTACTTC.

V and J are TRBV6-5 and TRBJ1-1, with D hard to call. This CDR3 is built from 13 residues. Germline CDR1 MNHEY, CDR2 SVGAGI. Trimming left V 6 bases short and J 6 bases short, with 14 bases between. The CDR3 DNA is TGTGCCAGCAGCCGCGTGCGGAGGGCTGAAGCTTTCTTT. Its translation: CASSRVRRAEAFF.

Regarding this clone: Other DNA sequences from this sample encode an identical CDR3 as well. The V gene is TRBV27, the J gene TRBJ2-1; D may be TRBD2 (5 bases). The CDR3 has 15 residues. The ends were cut back, 2 bases at V and 2 bases at J, with 10 bases in the middle. Germline V gene lookup returns CDR1 MNHEY and CDR2 SMNVEV (reference sequence). The CDR3 bases are TGTGCCAGCAGTTTAAGCGGAGGAGCCTACAATGAGCAGTTCTTC. This sequence encodes CASSLSGGAYNEQFF.

The chain links TRBV29-1 to TRBJ2-3; D is perhaps TRBD1 (6 bases). CDR1 SQVTM and CDR2 ANQGSEA come from the germline V gene. This CDR3 is built from 14 residues. V lost 7 bases and J lost 2, with 16 bases in between. CDR3 amino acids: CSGGGGDTTDTQYF. As DNA, the CDR3 is TGCAGCGGAGGAGGTGGGGACACCACAGATACGCAGTATTTT.

The chain joins TRBV18 to TRBJ1-1; D is uncertain. Germline V gene data show CDR1 as KGHSH and CDR2 as LQKENI. This CDR3 is 14 amino acids long. Trimming removed 3 bases at V and 1 base at J, with 9 bases between. The CDR3 spells CASSPGEENTEAFF. The CDR3 DNA is TGTGCCAGCTCACCCGGGGAAGAGAACACTGAAGCTTTCTTT.

The chain recombines TRBV19 with TRBJ1-3, with a weak D call TRBD1 (6 bases). V gave up 7 bases and J gave up 0 bases, with 13 bases separating them. The CDR3 length is 15 residues. In germline, CDR1 is LNHDA, CDR2 SQIVND (reference sequence). CDR3 nucleotides: TGTGCCAGTACCTACAGGGACTACTCTGGAAACACCATATATTTT. Translation gives CASTYRDYSGNTIYF.

The CDR3 reads CASSLGLAGVQEQYF. The CDR3, as DNA: TGTGCCAGCAGCCTCGGACTAGCGGGAGTACAAGAGCAGTACTTC. V gene TRBV5-6 combines with J gene TRBJ2-7; 13 bases map to TRBD2. Germline V gene sequence: CDR1 SGHDT, CDR2 YYEEEE. The CDR3 spans 15 residues. With 4 bases clipped from V and 7 bases from J, the junction kept 8 bases outside the gene matches.

About this clone: The sample carries other DNA sequences with the same CDR3. The rearrangement joins TRBV9 to TRBJ2-7, with 9 bases identical to TRBD2. The CDR3 sequence is 15 residues long. The germline CDR1 and CDR2 sequences are SGDLS and YYNGEE. Unmatched junction bases numbered 3, after V lost 0 bases and J lost 2 bases. CDR3 DNA: TGTGCCAGCAGCGTAGGACTAGCGGAAACCTACGAGCAGTACTTC. Encoded protein: CASSVGLAETYEQYF.

The V and J genes are TRBV28 and TRBJ1-5, with D perhaps TRBD1 (6 bases). Germline-derived CDR1 and CDR2 are MDHEN and SYDVKM. This CDR3 region has 18 residues. V lost 9 bases to trimming and J lost 2 bases, with 26 bases between them. The DNA for the CDR3 is TGTGCCAGTATCTCCGGGAAAAACAGGGTTTTCGGCAATCAGCCCCAGCATTTT. Residues: CASISGKNRVFGNQPQHF.

The chain couples TRBV27 to TRBJ2-7; 9 bases agree with TRBD1. The J segment lost 6 bases and the V segment lost 5 bases, leaving 11 bases of the junction unmatched. The CDR3 is 15 residues long. Germline loops: CDR1 MNHEY, CDR2 SMNVEV (reference sequence). The DNA for the CDR3 is TGTGCCAGCAGTATAACGGGACAGGGTCAAGGCGAGCAGTACTTC. Its protein product is CASSITGQGQGEQYF.

This clone has only one observation. The V gene is TRBV28, the J gene TRBJ1-4, with unresolved D. V was trimmed by 7 bases and J by 3 bases, leaving 15 bases between them. CDR3 length: 15 amino acids. Germline-derived CDR1 and CDR2 are MDHEN and SYDVKM. CDR3: CASKPSPAANEKLFF. The CDR3 region has the DNA TGTGCCAGCAAACCGTCGCCCGCAGCTAATGAAAAACTGTTTTTT.

The J gene is TRBJ2-5, the V gene TRBV29-1; maybe TRBD2 (7 bases). Germline CDR1 is SQVTM and CDR2 is ANQGSEA. This CDR3 contains 16 residues. Trimming shortened V by 3 bases and J by 2 bases, and 19 bases separated the two germline ends. CDR3 sequence: CSVDEVQGRVQETQYF. The DNA for the CDR3 is TGCAGCGTTGACGAGGTTCAGGGGAGGGTACAAGAGACCCAGTACTTC.